The T cell receptor beta chain described here comes from a study of Ad26.COV2.S vaccination and SARS-CoV-2 variants. As for treatment: 15 to 20 received Ad26.COV2.S at low or high dose, single or two shots; about five received placebo; per-sample allocation not given. Samples analyzed were those drawn on day 63 after the first vaccine or placebo injection. The V end was cut by 6 bases, the J end by 2 bases, with 10 bases between. CDR3 length equals 12 residues. Looked up from germline, CDR1 is SQVTM and CDR2 is ANQGSEA. Clones were read by immunoSEQ multiplex PCR, and TCRdb kept only the in-frame ones, dropping some. The repertoire holds more than 300,000 clones, roughly nine tenths seen once, with roughly 6% in the top ten.

The receptor was derived from a person aged 18-65 years who received the Ad26.COV2.S COVID-19 vaccine or a placebo. Sequences were derived from peripheral blood, sampled in a trial of Ad26.COV2.S vaccine versus placebo. V usage is TRBV29-1 and J usage is TRBJ1-2; a weak D match, TRBD1 (5 bases). This chain's CDR3 is CSVMQGNYGYTF. The CDR3 DNA follows: TGCAGCGTCATGCAGGGAAACTATGGCTACACCTTC.